The entry that follows covers one T cell receptor beta chain sequence. The specificity of this receptor is unknown. Base qualities were left out, and no much larger clone turns up one base away. What the time point label conveys for this sample: about 28 days (+/-7) after the second vaccine dose. Explained via the paper, the treatment or condition label denotes: meningococcal conjugate vaccine given as trial control. Samples from vaccinated people were obtained from the UK trials COV001 and COV002, which included a single-blind randomized controlled phase 2/3 trial of AZD1222 (ChAdOx1 nCoV-19) in healthy adults. Trial participant PBMC samples were collected at day 0 and day 28 after the second dose for TCRbeta chain sequencing. The CDR3 regions of human TCRbeta chains were analyzed by immunosequencing. In the source study's methods: Repertoire TCRs were matched against a reference library of SARS-CoV-2-specific TCRs generated with the MIRA antigen-specificity platform. Breadth was defined as the fraction of unique TCRs that were SARS-CoV-2-associated. Depth was defined as the fraction of total T cells that were SARS-CoV-2-associated. Using the MIRA data, each spike-specific TCR was mapped to the spike region that the TCR reacts to and placed in a CD4 or CD8 class. Log10-transformed breadth and depth values were compared by one-way ANOVA with Sidak's multiple comparisons tests. Not all clones reach the TCRdb copy of this immuneACCESS table, which keeps in-frame sequences only. Checked studies attribute under half of the gap to unresolved V genes and leave the rest unexplained. V and J calls and clone size are as listed in that table; D and trimming were resolved from the DNA. In all, the sample holds over 120,000 clones, and roughly 86% of those were seen once. About 5.4% of the sample comes from the top ten.

This record belongs to a study of T cell responses to AZD1222 COVID-19 vaccine (dated by TCRdb to the early 2020s). Regarding the research as a whole: TCR sequencing was performed for 233 trial participants, of whom around 210 were given two doses of AZD1222 and roughly 25 were given two doses of MenACWY control vaccine. Trial participants were enrolled into age subgroups of 18-55, 56-69 and 70-plus years, which contained roughly 140, 27 and 60 TCR-sequenced participants, respectively.

Overall study results and their limits: In the small 56-69-year group, the increase in depth fell short of significance, most likely because of low power. A significant rise in spike-specific TCR breadth and depth was observed after two AZD1222 doses relative to day 0 and relative to MenACWY recipients. Participants were mostly white British and included more females than males, and it was suggested by the authors that clonal diversity may have been underestimated. Epitopes outside the regions mutated in the B.1.351 and B.1.1.7 variants were reportedly recognized by nearly half of the unique spike-specific TCRs. Conclusions about previously exposed vaccinees are limited because only a handful of AZD1222 recipients were SARS-CoV-2 seropositive at baseline. Because no day 14 peak-response samples were available, repertoires were characterized only after the peak T cell response. The vaccine-associated CD4 TCRs covered the entire spike protein, and the dominant responses fell in regions 160-218 and 743-854.

The source was peripheral blood, collected 28 days after the second dose of the MenACWY control vaccine. The sequence was collected from an adult who received the MenACWY meningococcal vaccine as a control.

The DNA sequence follows: TGTGCCAGCAGCCCCGGAACCCTTGGAAACACCATATATTTT. It encodes CASSPGTLGNTIYF. Recombination connected TRBV28 to TRBJ1-3, with the identity of the D gene unclear. CDR1 MDHEN and CDR2 SYDVKM are derived from the germline V gene. V and J lose 6 bases and 3 bases, and a span of 12 bases separates them. Reading from cysteine to phenylalanine, the CDR3 counts 14 amino acids. The read is trimmed to its CDR3 DNA, 42 bases read in frame from base 1.